This note documents a single T cell receptor beta chain sequence. The antigen is not known. Trimming took 2 bases from V and 4 from J, leaving 12 bases between them. The CDR3 is 13 residues long. Germline CDR1 is SQVTM and CDR2 is ANQGSEA. These data originate in a study of beta chain features in type 1 diabetes. Overall study findings and caveats: Shortening that was moderate but significant affected the TCRB CDR3s of Type 1 diabetes patients in all four CD4+ subsets. Short templates might get an advantage during PCR, and this would be equal in patients and controls. VDJ junctions from patients with type 1 diabetes contained fewer insertions and more deletions.

Reverse transcription of all isolated RNA meant that expressed TCRB transcripts were sequenced. Roughly 960,000 reads per sample were averaged for stem cell-like memory samples. Method: immunoSEQ multiplex PCR; TCRdb's copy keeps in-frame clones and lacks some. The sample lists around 13,000 clones, 40% to 55% occurring once. Sequenced: stem cell memory CD4+ T cells from blood. The genes are TRBV29-1 and TRBJ2-7, with TRBD2 as a possible D gene (6 bases). This clonotype was obtained from a man between 18 and 29 years old in good health. CDR3 protein: CSVERGIGYEQYF. The CDR3 nucleotides read TGCAGCGTTGAACGCGGGATAGGGTACGAGCAGTACTTC.